These 16 T cell receptor beta chains originate from one sample sequenced in a study of shared clonotypes between healthy human individuals. The protocol was immunoSEQ multiplex PCR, while the TCRdb copy is restricted to in-frame clones and leaves out a portion. The table has approximately 98,000 clones, approximately 70% seen once. Specimen: memory CD8+ T cells sorted from blood. Subset of the sample: CD45RO+ cells pooled with CCR7-negative TemRA cells. These receptors were collected from a young woman in good health.

This chain links TRBV19 with TRBJ2-1, with 8 positions matching TRBD2. With 3 bases clipped from V and 5 bases from J, the junction kept 9 bases outside the gene matches. The CDR3 runs to 16 residues. The V gene's germline CDR1 is LNHDA and CDR2 SQIVND (reference sequence). This chain's CDR3 is CASSIGSGGLHNEQFF. DNA for the CDR3: TGTGCCAGTAGTATCGGGTCGGGAGGGTTGCACAATGAGCAGTTCTTC.

This clone has a single count. The chain links TRBV25-1 to TRBJ2-1; 8 bases are shared with TRBD2. After removal of 1 base from V and 14 bases from J, the junction contained 19 bases not matched to a gene. In germline, CDR1 is MGHDK, CDR2 SYGVNS. This CDR3 spans 17 amino acids. The CDR3 reads CASSESPSSGASLGKFF. CDR3 in DNA: TGTGCCAGCAGTGAATCCCCCAGTAGCGGGGCCTCTTTGGGGAAGTTCTTC.

The genes are TRBV6-5 and TRBJ1-5; D possibly corresponds to TRBD1 (6 bases). CDR1 MNHEY and CDR2 SVGAGI come from the germline V gene. The CDR3 sequence is 15 residues long. Deletions cut 2 bases from V and 2 bases from J, with 10 bases between. The CDR3 region is CASSYDPGGNQPQHF. The CDR3 DNA is TGTGCCAGCAGTTACGACCCAGGGGGCAATCAGCCCCAGCATTTT.

The V and J genes are TRBV6-5 and TRBJ2-7, with 8 bases aligning to TRBD1. Per the germline V gene, CDR1 is MNHEY and CDR2 is SVGAGI. The CDR3 is 15 residues long. J lost 2 bases, V lost 5 bases, and 8 bases had no gene match. The chain's CDR3 is CASSHWTGRAYEQYF. The DNA of the CDR3 is TGTGCCAGCAGTCATTGGACAGGGAGAGCCTACGAGCAGTACTTC.

In its sample, this clone was seen many times. The J gene is TRBJ2-7, the V gene TRBV6-1, with 7 bases aligning to TRBD1. J gave up 4 bases and V 4 bases, and 1 base lay outside the gene matches. The V gene's germline CDR1 is MNHNS and CDR2 SASEGT. CDR3 length: 12 residues. CDR3 loop: CASSGDSYEQYF. The DNA for the CDR3 is TGTGCCAGCAGTGGGGACAGTTACGAGCAGTACTTC.

This clone was picked up one time. V is TRBV15 and J is TRBJ2-4; TRBD1 is a possible D gene (5 bases). The CDR3 has 17 amino acids. The V end lost 0 bases, the J end lost 2 bases, and 14 bases lay between the germline ends. Germline-derived CDR1 and CDR2 are LNHNV and YYDKDF (reference sequence). Written as DNA, the CDR3 is TGTGCCACCAGCAGAGATAGGGGCTTACGACCCAAAAACATTCAGTACTTC. It specifies CATSRDRGLRPKNIQYF.

The rearrangement links TRBV7-9 to TRBJ1-2; no firm D call. Trimming pared 5 bases from V and 6 bases from J, leaving 7 bases between. The length of the CDR3 is 11 residues. The germline gives CDR1 SEHNR, CDR2 FQNEAQ (reference sequence). The CDR3 DNA is TGTGCCAGCAGCCAACCCCATGGCTACACCTTC. Residues: CASSQPHGYTF.

This chain joins TRBV25-1 and TRBJ1-1; maybe TRBD1 (6 bases). The CDR3 loop spans 13 amino acids. Germline CDR1 MGHDK, CDR2 SYGVNS. Between the trimmed V and J ends, which lost 2 bases and 8 bases, there was a span of 12 bases. The CDR3: CASSEEGHREAFF. DNA for the CDR3: TGTGCCAGCAGTGAAGAGGGACACCGCGAAGCTTTCTTT.

This chain links TRBV10-3 with TRBJ1-4; D may be TRBD1 (6 bases). CDR1 and CDR2 from the germline V gene are ENHRY and SYGVKD. With 4 bases removed from V and 3 bases from J, the gap between germline ends came to 12 bases. CDR3 length: 15 amino acids. CDR3 DNA: TGTGCCATCAGTGTCCTTGGACAGCCTAATGAAAAACTGTTTTTT. Its protein is CAISVLGQPNEKLFF.

The chain links TRBV6-1 to TRBJ2-7; D tentatively reads TRBD1 or TRBD2 (7 bases each). The CDR3 is 15 residues long. Per the germline V gene, CDR1 is MNHNS and CDR2 is SASEGT. Trimming removed 5 bases from V and 3 bases from J, with 17 bases in between. CDR3 nucleotides: TGTGCCAGCAGTTCGGGGGGAACAGGGGTCTACGAGCAGTACTTC. Its protein product is CASSSGGTGVYEQYF.

J is TRBJ2-1 and V is TRBV5-1; 11 bases align to TRBD2. Germline-derived CDR1 and CDR2 are SGHRS and YFSETQ. The CDR3 length is 17 residues. The V and J ends lost 4 bases and 0 bases, in that order; junction bases with no gene match: 6. The CDR3 loop reads CASSMVAGGSSYNEQFF. CDR3 nucleotides: TGCGCCAGCAGCATGGTAGCGGGAGGGAGCTCCTACAATGAGCAGTTCTTC. The whole variable domain, remainder taken from reference TRBV5-1 and TRBJ2-1, is KAGVTQTPRYLIKTRGQQVTLSCSPISGHRSVSWYQQTPGQGLQFLFEYFSETQRNKGNFPGRFSGRQFSNSRSEMNVSTLELGDSALYLCASSMVAGGSSYNEQFFGPGTRLTVL.

The chain recombines TRBV6-1 with TRBJ2-3; 13 bases map to TRBD2. The CDR3 consists of 15 residues. V lost 5 bases to trimming and J lost 6 bases; unmatched junction nucleotides: 5. Germline V gene sequence: CDR1 MNHNS, CDR2 SASEGT. CDR3 in amino acids: CASSFPTSGRDTQYF. The CDR3 coding sequence is TGTGCCAGCAGTTTCCCGACTAGCGGGAGGGATACGCAGTATTTT.

By frequency in the sample, this clone is large. This rearrangement joins TRBV28 to TRBJ1-4; 8 bases are shared with TRBD1. In germline, CDR1 is MDHEN, CDR2 SYDVKM. V gave up 4 bases and J gave up 6 bases; unmatched junction bases: 10. CDR3 length: 16 amino acids. DNA of the CDR3: TGTGCCAGCAGTTCCCCTAGGACAGGGAATCATGAAAAACTGTTTTTT. This sequence encodes CASSSPRTGNHEKLFF.

This clone was found once. The rearrangement uses TRBV11-2 and TRBJ2-7; D could derive from TRBD1 or TRBD2 (5 bases each). Germline values: CDR1 SGHAT, CDR2 FQNNGV. Trimming removed 1 base from V and 2 bases from J, with 15 bases in between. The CDR3 covers 16 residues. In DNA form, the CDR3 reads TGTGCCAGCAGCTTAGTAGGTGTCAGGGAGACCTACGAGCAGTACTTC. Translated: CASSLVGVRETYEQYF.

This sequence joins TRBV7-6 and TRBJ1-5, with 9 bases fitting TRBD1. There are 16 residues in the CDR3. The ends lost 5 bases at V and 2 bases at J; junction bases unmatched: 7. CDR1 is SGHVS, CDR2 FNYEAQ, per germline. The CDR3 is CASSGGTGIGNQPQHF. The DNA for the CDR3 is TGTGCCAGCAGCGGGGGGACAGGGATAGGCAATCAGCCCCAGCATTTT.

There are a few counts of this clone. The chain carries TRBV13 and TRBJ2-7, with 8 bases aligning to TRBD2. Germline loops: CDR1 PRHDT, CDR2 FYEKMQ (reference sequence). This CDR3 has 18 residues. The V and J ends lost 5 bases and 7 bases, in that order; junction bases with no gene match: 22. CDR3 residues: CASSPGGGQGDPGGEQYF. As DNA, the CDR3 is TGTGCCAGCAGCCCCGGCGGGGGGCAGGGCGATCCCGGGGGGGAGCAGTACTTC. Full variable domain (rest looked up from reference TRBV13 and TRBJ2-7): AAGVIQSPRHLIKEKRETATLKCYPIPRHDTVYWYQQGPGQDPQFLISFYEKMQSDKGSIPDRFSAQQFSDYHSELNMSSLELGDSALYFCASSPGGGQGDPGGEQYFGPGTRLTVT.